Given below is one TCR beta chain in context. The record originates from a study of blood T cell repertoires in COVID-19. Study details: Samples came from the United States, Italy and Spain, spanning acute and convalescent COVID-19.

The data were produced by immunoSEQ multiplex PCR, yet TCRdb's version contains in-frame clones alone and is incomplete. The sample gives about 480,000 clones, roughly 90% of which show up once; 1.8% is in the top ten. Assignment of participants to cohorts was predicated upon participant-reported clinical history. The CDR3 totals 16 residues. The germline CDR1 and CDR2 sequences are MDHEN and SYDVKM. The V segment lost 5 bases and the J segment 4 bases; nucleotides outside the gene matches: 9. The sample taken for sequencing was PBMCs or T cells enriched from blood (not recorded which). The sequence was obtained from a woman aged 40 to 49 who had recovered from COVID-19. The V call is TRBV28, the J call TRBJ1-5; 9 nucleotides agree with TRBD1. For the CDR3, the DNA is TGTGCCAGCAGTGACCCCGGGACAGGGTCGAATCAGCCCCAGCATTTT. Translation gives CASSDPGTGSNQPQHF.